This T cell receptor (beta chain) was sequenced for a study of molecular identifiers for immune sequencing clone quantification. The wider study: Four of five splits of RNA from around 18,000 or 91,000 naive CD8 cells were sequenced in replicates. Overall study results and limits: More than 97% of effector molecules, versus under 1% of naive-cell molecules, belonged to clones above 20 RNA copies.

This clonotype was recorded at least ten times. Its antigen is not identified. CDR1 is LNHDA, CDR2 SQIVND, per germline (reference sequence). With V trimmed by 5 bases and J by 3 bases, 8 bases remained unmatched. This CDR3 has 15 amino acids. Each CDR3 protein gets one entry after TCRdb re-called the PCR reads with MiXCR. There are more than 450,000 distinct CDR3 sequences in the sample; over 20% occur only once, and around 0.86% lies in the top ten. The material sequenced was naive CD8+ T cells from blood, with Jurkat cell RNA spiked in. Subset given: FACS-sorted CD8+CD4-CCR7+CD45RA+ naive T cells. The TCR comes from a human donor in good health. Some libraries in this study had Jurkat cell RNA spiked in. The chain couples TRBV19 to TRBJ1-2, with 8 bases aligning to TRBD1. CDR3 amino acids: CASSQGTGGDYGYTF. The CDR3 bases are TGTGCCAGTAGTCAAGGGACAGGAGGAGACTATGGCTACACCTTC.